This T cell receptor beta chain was recorded in a study of response to subunit inactivated influenza vaccine. MiXCR, run by TCRdb on the RT-PCR reads, gives a single entry per CDR3 protein. Of about 540,000 distinct CDR3 sequences listed, roughly a quarter are singletons. Only a few counts were recorded for this clonotype. V gave up 3 bases and J gave up 5 bases; unmatched junction bases: 10. Germline CDR1 and CDR2: ENHRY and SYGVKD. CDR3 size: 17 residues. Separately, the same data were catalogued under a study of T cells expressing NK-cell markers. That paper states: TCR beta cDNA was generated via 5'RACE template switching incorporating UMIs. Among the eight sequenced donors, seven tested HCMV-seropositive and one tested seronegative. Only alpha-beta TCR T cells were sorted in several experiments, using an anti-gamma-delta TCR antibody. Questions lingered over whether expanded NKG2C+ T cell clones were HCMV-specific.

The receptor was isolated from a man between 45 and 60 years old who received an inactivated influenza vaccine. This sequence joins TRBV10-3 and TRBJ2-1; 10 positions agree with TRBD2. Sample: CD4+ T cells sorted from PBMCs, taken 11 to 12 days after vaccination. Written as DNA, the CDR3 is TGTGCCATCAGTGACCCGAGGAGGACTAGCGGAGACAATGAGCAGTTCTTC. Its translation is CAISDPRRTSGDNEQFF.